This T cell receptor (beta chain) was sequenced for a study of blood T cells in healthy people across ages. Trimming removed 6 bases from V and 2 bases from J, with 11 bases in between. The germline gives CDR1 MNHEY, CDR2 SVGAGI. The CDR3 has 14 residues. Combining a sample-barcoded 5' primer with a J-beta primer mix, a second PCR ran for roughly 6 to 12 cycles. TCRdb re-called the 5' RACE reads through MiXCR, storing one row per CDR3 protein. The sample comprises about 1.1 million distinct CDR3 sequences, 35% to 45% of which are singletons, and about an eighth rests with the top ten. Sequencing was done on a sample of blood. The source is a man between 18 and 35 years old in good health. The V gene is TRBV6-5, the J gene TRBJ2-1; possibly TRBD1 for D (6 bases). The CDR3 DNA reads as TGTGCCAGCAGCCCAGGGGACACCTACAATGAGCAGTTCTTC. This gives the protein CASSPGDTYNEQFF.